The 10 T cell receptor beta chains below all came from one sample that was sequenced in a study of cytomegalovirus exposure and HLA in healthy donors. The table came from immunoSEQ multiplex PCR; TCRdb's copy has only in-frame clones and leaves some out. This table holds about 120,000 clones, roughly nine tenths found once. Sequencing input: PBMCs. These receptors all stem from a woman between 18 and 29 years old in good health and CMV-seronegative.

V is TRBV27 and J is TRBJ2-7; 8 bases are shared with TRBD2. The CDR3 consists of 14 residues. Trimming removed 4 bases from V and 6 bases from J; junction bases left unmatched: 8. From germline, CDR1 is MNHEY and CDR2 SMNVEV (reference sequence). The CDR3 here is CASSWGSGSFEQYF. For the CDR3, the DNA is TGTGCCAGCAGTTGGGGCAGCGGGAGTTTCGAGCAGTACTTC.

This chain joins TRBV2 and TRBJ2-4, with no clear D. Trimming took off 2 bases at V and 8 bases at J, with 13 bases between the two ends. The germline gives CDR1 SNHLY, CDR2 FYNNEI. There are 14 residues in the CDR3. The CDR3 DNA reads as TGTGCCAGCAGTGAACACGCAGGCGTTGACATTCAGTACTTC. It specifies CASSEHAGVDIQYF.

The V call is TRBV4-3, the J call TRBJ2-7, with D perhaps TRBD1 (6 bases). With 1 base removed from V and 3 bases from J, the gap between germline ends came to 7 bases. Germline lookup yields CDR1 LGHNA and CDR2 YSLEER. This CDR3 is built from 13 residues. The CDR3 bases are TGCGCCAGCAGCCAAGGGACAGTCTACGAGCAGTACTTC. Amino acids: CASSQGTVYEQYF.

V and J are TRBV11-3 and TRBJ2-1; D is ambiguous. Trimming stripped 5 bases from V and 7 bases from J, with 12 bases between. The V gene's germline CDR1 is SGHNT and CDR2 YENEEA. The CDR3 sequence is 13 residues long. The CDR3 DNA reads as TGTGCCAGCAGCAACAACTATTTGAATGAGCAGTTCTTC. Translation gives CASSNNYLNEQFF.

The chain links TRBV6-5 to TRBJ1-6; TRBD1 aligns across 8 bases. This CDR3 region has 15 residues. The V and J ends lost 2 bases and 10 bases, in that order; junction bases with no gene match: 7. The germline CDR1 and CDR2 sequences are MNHEY and SVGAGI. CDR3 in amino acids: CASSYLGTGQSPLHF. The CDR3 nucleotides are TGTGCCAGCAGTTACCTTGGGACAGGCCAGTCACCCCTCCACTTT.

The table lists this clone with a few counts. This sequence joins TRBV30 and TRBJ1-5; D is uncertain. CDR3 length equals 12 residues. Trimming removed 5 bases from V and 6 bases from J, with 11 bases in between. Germline lookup yields CDR1 GTSNPN and CDR2 SVGIG (reference sequence). The CDR3 region has the DNA TGTGCCTGGTCATGGGAGGGTCAGCCCCAGCATTTT. Translation gives CAWSWEGQPQHF.

V and J are TRBV27 and TRBJ2-2, with TRBD2 matching 13 bases. V lost 7 bases, J lost 4 bases, and 9 bases stayed unmatched. Germline V lookup: CDR1 MNHEY, CDR2 SMNVEV (reference sequence). This CDR3 is 17 amino acids long. The CDR3 region has the DNA TGTGCCAGCACCCTACTAGCGGGGGGGCTCGGCACCGGGGAGCTGTTTTTT. Translation: CASTLLAGGLGTGELFF.

The genes are TRBV9 and TRBJ2-3, with a tentative D call TRBD1 (6 bases). The germline V gene has CDR1 SGDLS and CDR2 YYNGEE. With 3 bases removed from V and 4 bases from J, the gap between germline ends came to 9 bases. CDR3 length: 13 amino acids. CDR3 loop: CASSATGSDTQYF. CDR3 nucleotide sequence: TGTGCCAGCAGCGCTACAGGGTCAGATACGCAGTATTTT.

The chain couples TRBV14 to TRBJ1-2, with D unresolved. The germline CDR1 and CDR2 sequences are SGHDN and FVKESK. Trimming removed 1 base at V and 10 bases at J, with 10 bases between. The CDR3 covers 12 residues. This chain's CDR3 is CASSQGRTHYTF. The CDR3 nucleotides are TGTGCCAGCAGCCAAGGAAGAACTCACTACACCTTC.

The genes are TRBV9 and TRBJ2-3; D perhaps matches TRBD2 (5 bases). Looked up from germline, CDR1 is SGDLS and CDR2 is YYNGEE. Trimming shortened V by 5 bases and J by 0 bases, and 13 bases separated the two germline ends. The CDR3 totals 15 residues. CDR3 DNA sequence: TGTGCCAGCAGTTCAGCGGCCTTTAGCACAGATACGCAGTATTTT. Translating gives CASSSAAFSTDTQYF.